This T cell receptor beta chain was recovered during a study of shared clonotypes between healthy human individuals. Study results and limitations: The low donor count limited represented genetic and exposure-history diversity. The generation probabilities recorded for non-shared clonotypes fell below those of clonotypes shared by all four donors.

V lost 3 bases, J lost 5 bases, and 13 bases lay in between. Germline V gene sequence: CDR1 SGHAT, CDR2 FQNNGV. There are 14 residues in the CDR3. Only in-frame clones appear in the TCRdb table, and some are missing; sequencing was by immunoSEQ multiplex PCR. The sample records 550,000 to 750,000 clones, just over 90% being singletons. In regard to this clone: Antigen unknown.

It was CD45RO-negative cells, positively selected for CCR7, that made up naive CD8 cells, with terminally differentiated effector memory CD45RA+ cells excluded. Donors comprised healthy HIV-negative adults lacking recent acute infections or vaccinations. This TCR derives from a man younger than 40 in good health. Source material: naive CD8+ T cells sorted from blood. J is TRBJ1-2 and V is TRBV11-2; D may be TRBD1 (5 bases). The CDR3 region has the DNA TGTGCCAGCAGCTTCCAGGGAGGGAGATATGGCTACACCTTC. Translation gives CASSFQGGRYGYTF. Complete variable domain (other parts from reference TRBV11-2 and TRBJ1-2): EAGVAQSPRYKIIEKRQSVAFWCNPISGHATLYWYQQILGQGPKLLIQFQNNGVVDDSQLPKDRFSAERLKGVDSTLKIQPAKLEDSAVYLCASSFQGGRYGYTFGSGTRLTVV.